Listed below are T cell receptor beta chains from one sample, sequenced in a study of cytomegalovirus exposure and HLA in healthy donors. TCRdb's table, derived via immunoSEQ multiplex PCR, lists solely in-frame clones and lacks some. The data hold some 150,000 clones, with more than 60% observed a single time. Sequencing input: PBMCs. The receptors here all came from a man aged 40-49 years in good health and CMV-seronegative. Each CDR3 is given without its conserved first and last residue. The order of the fields is V gene, clone size, CDR3 protein. Some rows mark clone size as missing; the rest say once, few, many or name a class of expanded clone.

TRBV2	-	ASSAGQGRETQY
TRBV18	-	ASSPPGHPNTEAF
TRBV5-1	-	ASSLATGEGYT
TRBV15	-	ATSRVGQPSTNEKLF
TRBV7-8	-	ASSSNTGTGELF
TRBV5-1	-	ASSLGSATNEKLF
TRBV7-3	-	ASSEPRTAYNSPLH
TRBV5-1	-	ASSFGGRGNNEQY
TRBV7-3	-	ASSAPQGSAGANVLT
TRBV7-2	-	ASSRQLTANQPQH
TRBV7-8	once	ASSPWTASGNTIY
TRBV7-9	-	ASTMGQDSNQPQH